This T cell receptor (beta chain) was retrieved from a study of shared clonotypes between healthy human individuals. Germline CDR1 reads MDHEN; CDR2 reads SYDVKM. The junction had 7 bases not matched to a gene; V was cut back by 6 bases and J by 11 bases. The CDR3 spans 13 residues. The table came from immunoSEQ multiplex PCR; TCRdb's copy has only in-frame clones and leaves some out. In the table there are approximately 1,000,000 clones, around 78% of which are singletons. This clone was seen only a few times. The V gene is TRBV28, the J gene TRBJ1-1; TRBD1 aligns across 12 bases. This TCR came from a man aged 18 to 30 in good health. Some clones in this sample may be carry-over from other donors' samples. Sequencing was performed on memory CD4+ T cells from PBMCs. Subset meaning: CD45RA-negative fraction. DNA for the CDR3: TGTGCCAGCAGCCCCGGGACAGGGGGCGTGGCTTTCTTT. This codes for CASSPGTGGVAFF.